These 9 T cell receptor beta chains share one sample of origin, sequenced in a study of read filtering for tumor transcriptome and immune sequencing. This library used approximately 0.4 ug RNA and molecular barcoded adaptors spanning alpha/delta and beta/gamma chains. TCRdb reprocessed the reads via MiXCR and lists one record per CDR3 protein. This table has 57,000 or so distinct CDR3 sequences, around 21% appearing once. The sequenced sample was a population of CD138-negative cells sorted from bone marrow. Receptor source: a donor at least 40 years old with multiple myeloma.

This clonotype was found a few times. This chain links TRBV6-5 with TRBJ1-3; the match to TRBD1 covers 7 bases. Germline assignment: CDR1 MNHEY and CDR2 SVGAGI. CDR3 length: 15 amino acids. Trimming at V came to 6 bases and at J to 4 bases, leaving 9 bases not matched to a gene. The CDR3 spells CASRKPGTAGNTIYF. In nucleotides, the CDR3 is TGTGCCAGCAGGAAGCCCGGGACAGCCGGAAACACCATATATTTT.

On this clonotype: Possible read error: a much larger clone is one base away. The CDR3: CASSPSGGSTDTQYF. The DNA for the CDR3 is TGTGCCAGCAGCCCCAGCGGGGGAAGCACAGATACGCAGTATTTT. The chain employs TRBV7-3 and TRBJ2-3; TRBD2 matches at 8 bases. From germline, CDR1 is SGHTA and CDR2 FQGTGA. The CDR3 covers 15 residues. The trim removed 5 bases at V and 0 bases at J, leaving 4 bases unmatched.

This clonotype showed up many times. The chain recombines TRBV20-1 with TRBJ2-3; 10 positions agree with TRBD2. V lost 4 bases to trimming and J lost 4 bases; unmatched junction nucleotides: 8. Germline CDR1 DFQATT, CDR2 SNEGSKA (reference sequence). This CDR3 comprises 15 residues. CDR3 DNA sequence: TGCAGTGCTATCTCCGGGACTAGCGCCTCAGATACGCAGTATTTT. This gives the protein CSAISGTSASDTQYF.

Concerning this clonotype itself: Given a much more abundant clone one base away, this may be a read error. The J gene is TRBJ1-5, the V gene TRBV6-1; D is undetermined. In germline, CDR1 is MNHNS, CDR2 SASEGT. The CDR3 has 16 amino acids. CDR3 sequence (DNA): TGTGCCAGCAGTGCGCCTCCGGAGAATAGCAATCAGCCCCCGCATTTT. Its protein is CASSAPPENSNQPPHF.

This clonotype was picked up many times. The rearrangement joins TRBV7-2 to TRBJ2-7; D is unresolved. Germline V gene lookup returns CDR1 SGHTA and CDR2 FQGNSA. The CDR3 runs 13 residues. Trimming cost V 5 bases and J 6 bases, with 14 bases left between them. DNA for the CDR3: TGTGCCAGCAGCCAAAGTGGGGTTCGCGAGCAGTACTTC. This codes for CASSQSGVREQYF.

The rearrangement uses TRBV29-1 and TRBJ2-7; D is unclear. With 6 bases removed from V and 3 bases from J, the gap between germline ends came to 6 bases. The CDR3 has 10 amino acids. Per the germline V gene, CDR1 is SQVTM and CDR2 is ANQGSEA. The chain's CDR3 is CSVRDYEQYF. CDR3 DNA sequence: TGCAGCGTCCGAGACTACGAGCAGTACTTC.

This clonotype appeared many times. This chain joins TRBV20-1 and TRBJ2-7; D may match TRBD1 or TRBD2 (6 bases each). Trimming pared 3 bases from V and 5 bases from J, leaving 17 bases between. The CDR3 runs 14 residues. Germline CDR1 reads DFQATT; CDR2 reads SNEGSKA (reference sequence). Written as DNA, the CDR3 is TGCAGTGCTAGGATGGCCTACGGGGGCGACGAGCAGTACTTC. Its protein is CSARMAYGGDEQYF.

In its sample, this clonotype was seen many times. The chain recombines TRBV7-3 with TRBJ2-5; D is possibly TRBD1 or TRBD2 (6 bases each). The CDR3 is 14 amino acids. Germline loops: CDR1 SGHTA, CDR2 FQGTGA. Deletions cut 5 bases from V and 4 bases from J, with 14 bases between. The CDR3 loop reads CASSQTGRGETQYF. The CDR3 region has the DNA TGTGCCAGCAGCCAAACAGGGCGGGGAGAGACCCAGTACTTC.

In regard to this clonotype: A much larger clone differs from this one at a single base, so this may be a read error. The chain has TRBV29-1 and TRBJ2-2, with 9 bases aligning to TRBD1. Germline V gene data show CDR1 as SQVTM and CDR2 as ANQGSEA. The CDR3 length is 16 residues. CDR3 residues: CCVSLRTGVSTGELFF. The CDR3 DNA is TGCTGCGTTTCTTTGAGGACAGGGGTCAGCACCGGGGAGCTGTTTTTT.